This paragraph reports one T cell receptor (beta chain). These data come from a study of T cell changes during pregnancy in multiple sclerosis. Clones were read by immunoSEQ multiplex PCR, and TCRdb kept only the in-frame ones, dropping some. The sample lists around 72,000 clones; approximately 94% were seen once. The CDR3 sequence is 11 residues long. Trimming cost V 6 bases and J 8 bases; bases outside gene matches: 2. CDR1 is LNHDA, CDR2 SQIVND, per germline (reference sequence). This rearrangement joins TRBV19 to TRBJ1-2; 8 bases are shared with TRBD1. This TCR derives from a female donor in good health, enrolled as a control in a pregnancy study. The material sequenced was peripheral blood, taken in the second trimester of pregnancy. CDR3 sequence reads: CASRQGDGYTF. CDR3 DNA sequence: TGTGCCAGTAGACAGGGGGACGGCTACACCTTC.